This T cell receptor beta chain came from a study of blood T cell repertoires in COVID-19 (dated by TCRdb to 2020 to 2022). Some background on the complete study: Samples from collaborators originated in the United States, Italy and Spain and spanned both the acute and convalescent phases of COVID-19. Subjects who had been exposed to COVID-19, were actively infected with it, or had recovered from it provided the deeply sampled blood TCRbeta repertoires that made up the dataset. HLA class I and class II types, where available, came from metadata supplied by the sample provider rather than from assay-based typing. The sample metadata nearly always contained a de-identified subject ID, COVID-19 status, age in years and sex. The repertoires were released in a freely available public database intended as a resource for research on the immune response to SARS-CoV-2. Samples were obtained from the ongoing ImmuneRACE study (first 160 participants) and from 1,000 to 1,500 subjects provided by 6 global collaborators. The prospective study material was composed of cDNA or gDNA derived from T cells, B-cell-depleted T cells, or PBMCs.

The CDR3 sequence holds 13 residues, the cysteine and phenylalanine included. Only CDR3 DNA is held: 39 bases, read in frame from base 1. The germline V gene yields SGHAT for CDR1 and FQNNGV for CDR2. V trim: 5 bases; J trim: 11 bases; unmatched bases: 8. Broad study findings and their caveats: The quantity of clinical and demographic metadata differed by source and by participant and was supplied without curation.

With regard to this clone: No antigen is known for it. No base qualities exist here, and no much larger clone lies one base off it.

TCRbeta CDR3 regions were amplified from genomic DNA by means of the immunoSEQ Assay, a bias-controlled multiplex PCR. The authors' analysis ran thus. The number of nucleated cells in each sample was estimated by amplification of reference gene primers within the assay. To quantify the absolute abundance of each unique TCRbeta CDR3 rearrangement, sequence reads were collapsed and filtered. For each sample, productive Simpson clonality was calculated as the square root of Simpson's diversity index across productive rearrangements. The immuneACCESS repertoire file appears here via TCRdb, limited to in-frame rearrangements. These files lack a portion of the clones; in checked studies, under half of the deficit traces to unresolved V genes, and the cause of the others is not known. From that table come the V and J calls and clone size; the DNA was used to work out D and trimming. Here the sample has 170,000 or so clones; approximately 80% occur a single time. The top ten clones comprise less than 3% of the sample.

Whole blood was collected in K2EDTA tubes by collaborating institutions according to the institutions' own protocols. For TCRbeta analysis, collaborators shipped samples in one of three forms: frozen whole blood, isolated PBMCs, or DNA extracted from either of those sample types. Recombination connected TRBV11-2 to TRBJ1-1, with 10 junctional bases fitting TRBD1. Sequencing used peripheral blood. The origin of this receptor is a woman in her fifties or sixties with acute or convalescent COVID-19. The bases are TGTGCCAGCAGCCTTGGGACAGGGGAGAGGGCTTTCTTT. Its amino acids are CASSLGTGERAFF.